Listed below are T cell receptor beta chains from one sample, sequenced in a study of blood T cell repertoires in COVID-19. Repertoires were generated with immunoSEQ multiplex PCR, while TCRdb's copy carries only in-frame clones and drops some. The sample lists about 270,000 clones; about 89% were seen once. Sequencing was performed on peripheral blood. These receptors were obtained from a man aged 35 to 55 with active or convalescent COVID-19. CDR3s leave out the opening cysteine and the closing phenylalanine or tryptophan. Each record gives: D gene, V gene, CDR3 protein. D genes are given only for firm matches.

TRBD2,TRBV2,ASSPTSGGAGEQF
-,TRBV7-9,ASSPRQTTDSYNEQF
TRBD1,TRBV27,ASSLYRDRTQLLNSPLH
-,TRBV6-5,ASKRGRVDSTEAF
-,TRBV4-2,ASSQERQLGYT
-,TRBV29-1,SVENRDEQY
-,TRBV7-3,ASSLEEGNTIY
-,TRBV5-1,ASSLSRGRAGGYT
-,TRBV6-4,ASSEPGLETQY
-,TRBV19,ASRGGDGGPSTGELF
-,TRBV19,ASSMRGGSDYGYT
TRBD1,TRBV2,ASSTRTGAYEQY
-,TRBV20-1,SAPRAYEQY
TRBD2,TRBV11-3,ASSFASGGASF